This T cell receptor beta chain stems from a study of T-cell reconstitution after alpha-beta-depleted transplantation in children. Unique molecular identifiers tagged the TCRbeta library. Each CDR3 protein is one row after TCRdb ran MiXCR on the PCR reads. Among about 200,000 distinct CDR3 sequences listed, around 7% were seen once. Germline-derived CDR1 and CDR2 are DFQATT and SNEGSKA (reference sequence). The CDR3 has 16 amino acids. V shed 5 bases and J shed 3 bases, with 19 bases lying between them. This TCR derives from a boy younger than 10 with acute lymphoblastic leukemia, due to receive a stem cell transplant. The rearrangement links TRBV20-1 to TRBJ2-2, with D tentatively TRBD2 (7 bases). Sequencing used PBMCs, obtained before TCRalphabeta/CD19-depleted stem cell transplant. CDR3 DNA: TGCAGTGCTTACCCCTGGGGGGGCTTGGACACCGGGGAGCTGTTTTTT. Its protein product is CSAYPWGGLDTGELFF.